This TCR beta chain was captured by sequencing in a study of cytomegalovirus exposure and HLA in healthy donors. Repertoires were generated with immunoSEQ multiplex PCR, while TCRdb's copy carries only in-frame clones and drops some. The repertoire consists of 90,000 to 110,000 clones, with approximately 86% occurring once and the leading ten covering under 4.5%. Whole-study results and caveats: Researchers catalogued some 160 TCR beta chains as cytomegalovirus-associated.

Concerning this clone: Its antigen is still unknown.

The germline gives CDR1 WSHSY, CDR2 SAAADI. The CDR3 covers 14 residues. The V gene lost 2 bases and the J gene lost 0 bases, with 5 bases spanning the gap. The sequencing input was PBMCs. This chain uses TRBV10-2 with TRBJ2-4; TRBD2 might be the D (5 bases). The origin of this receptor is a young woman in good health and CMV-seropositive. The CDR3 DNA sequence: TGCGCCAGCAGTGAGGGACTAGCCAAAAACATTCAGTACTTC. This translates into CASSEGLAKNIQYF.